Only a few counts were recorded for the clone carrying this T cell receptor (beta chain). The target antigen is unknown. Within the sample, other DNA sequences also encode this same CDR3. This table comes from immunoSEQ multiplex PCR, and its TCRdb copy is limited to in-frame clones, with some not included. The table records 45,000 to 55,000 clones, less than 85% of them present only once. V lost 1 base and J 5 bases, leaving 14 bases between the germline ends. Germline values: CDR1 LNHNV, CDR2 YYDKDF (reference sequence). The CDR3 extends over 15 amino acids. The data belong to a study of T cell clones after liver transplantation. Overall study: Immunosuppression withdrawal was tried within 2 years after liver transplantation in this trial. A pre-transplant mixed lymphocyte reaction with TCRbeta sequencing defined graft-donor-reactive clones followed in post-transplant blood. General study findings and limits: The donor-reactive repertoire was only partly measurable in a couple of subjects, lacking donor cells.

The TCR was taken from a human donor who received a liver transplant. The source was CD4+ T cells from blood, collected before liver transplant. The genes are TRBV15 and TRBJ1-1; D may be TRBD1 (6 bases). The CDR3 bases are TGTGCCACCAGCAGAGTCGGGGGGCCGGGGACTGAAGCTTTCTTT. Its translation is CATSRVGGPGTEAFF.